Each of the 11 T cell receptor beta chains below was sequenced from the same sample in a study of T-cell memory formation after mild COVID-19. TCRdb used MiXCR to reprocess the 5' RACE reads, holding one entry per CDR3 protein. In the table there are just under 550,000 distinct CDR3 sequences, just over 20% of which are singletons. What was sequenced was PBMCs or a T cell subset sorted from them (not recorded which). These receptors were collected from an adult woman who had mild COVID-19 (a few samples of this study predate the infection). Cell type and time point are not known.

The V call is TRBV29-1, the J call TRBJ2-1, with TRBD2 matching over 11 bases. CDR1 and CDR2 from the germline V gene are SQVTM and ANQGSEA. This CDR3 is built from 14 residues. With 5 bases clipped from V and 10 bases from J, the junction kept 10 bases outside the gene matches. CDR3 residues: CSVRLAGGMGEQFF. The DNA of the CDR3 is TGCAGCGTTAGGCTAGCGGGAGGTATGGGGGAGCAGTTCTTC.

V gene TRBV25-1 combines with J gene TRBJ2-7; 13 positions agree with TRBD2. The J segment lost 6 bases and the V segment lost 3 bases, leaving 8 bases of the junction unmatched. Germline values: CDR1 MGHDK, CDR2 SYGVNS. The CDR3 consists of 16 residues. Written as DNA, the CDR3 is TGTGCCAGCAGTGATAACGGACTAGCGGGAGCTGCCGAGCAGTACTTC. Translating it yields CASSDNGLAGAAEQYF.

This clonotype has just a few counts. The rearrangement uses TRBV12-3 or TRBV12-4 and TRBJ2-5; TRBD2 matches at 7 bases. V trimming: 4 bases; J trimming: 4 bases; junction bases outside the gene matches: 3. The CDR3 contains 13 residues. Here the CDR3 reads CASSSLAIETQYF. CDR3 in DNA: TGTGCCAGCAGTTCACTAGCGATAGAGACCCAGTACTTC.

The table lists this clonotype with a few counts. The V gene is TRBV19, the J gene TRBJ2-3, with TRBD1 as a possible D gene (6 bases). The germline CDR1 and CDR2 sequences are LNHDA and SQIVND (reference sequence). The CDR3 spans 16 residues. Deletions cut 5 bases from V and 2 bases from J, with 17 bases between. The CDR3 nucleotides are TGTGCCAGTAGTGTCTCGACAGGCCCACTCACAGATACGCAGTATTTT. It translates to CASSVSTGPLTDTQYF.

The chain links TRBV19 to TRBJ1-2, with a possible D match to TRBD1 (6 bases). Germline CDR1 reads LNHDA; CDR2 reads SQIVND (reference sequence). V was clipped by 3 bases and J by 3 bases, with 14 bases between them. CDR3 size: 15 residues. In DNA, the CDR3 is TGTGCCAGTAGTATTTCAAAACAGGGAGACTATGGCTACACCTTC. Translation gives CASSISKQGDYGYTF.

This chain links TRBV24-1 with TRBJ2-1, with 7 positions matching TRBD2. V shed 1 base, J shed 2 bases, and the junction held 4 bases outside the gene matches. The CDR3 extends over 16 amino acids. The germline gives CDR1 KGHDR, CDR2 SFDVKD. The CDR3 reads CATSDFGGSTYNEQFF. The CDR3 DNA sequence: TGTGCCACCAGTGATTTTGGCGGGAGCACCTACAATGAGCAGTTCTTC.

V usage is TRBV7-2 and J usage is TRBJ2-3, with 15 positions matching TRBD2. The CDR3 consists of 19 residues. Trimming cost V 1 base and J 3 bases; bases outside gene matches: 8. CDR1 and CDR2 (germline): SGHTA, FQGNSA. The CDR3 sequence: CASSLVPGTSGRRTDTQYF. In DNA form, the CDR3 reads TGTGCCAGCAGCTTAGTACCCGGGACTAGCGGGAGGAGGACAGATACGCAGTATTTT.

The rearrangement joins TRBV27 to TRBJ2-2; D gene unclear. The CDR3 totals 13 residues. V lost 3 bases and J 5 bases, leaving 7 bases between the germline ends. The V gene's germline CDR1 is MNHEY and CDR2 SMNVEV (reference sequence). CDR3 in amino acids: CASSFTRTGELFF. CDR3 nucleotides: TGTGCCAGCAGTTTTACGAGAACCGGGGAGCTGTTTTTT.

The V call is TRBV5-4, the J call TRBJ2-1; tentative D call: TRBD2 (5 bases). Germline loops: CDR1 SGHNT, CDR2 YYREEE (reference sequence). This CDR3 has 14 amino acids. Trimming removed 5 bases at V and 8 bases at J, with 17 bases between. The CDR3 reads CASSKDLPEDEQFF. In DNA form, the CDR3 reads TGTGCCAGCAGTAAGGATCTACCGGAGGATGAGCAGTTCTTC.

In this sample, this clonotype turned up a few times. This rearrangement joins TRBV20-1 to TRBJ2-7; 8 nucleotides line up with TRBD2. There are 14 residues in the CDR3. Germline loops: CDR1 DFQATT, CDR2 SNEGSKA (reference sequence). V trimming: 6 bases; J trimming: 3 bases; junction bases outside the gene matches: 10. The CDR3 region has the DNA TGCAGTGCCGCCAGGAGCGGGAGTCTCTACGAGCAGTACTTC. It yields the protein CSAARSGSLYEQYF.

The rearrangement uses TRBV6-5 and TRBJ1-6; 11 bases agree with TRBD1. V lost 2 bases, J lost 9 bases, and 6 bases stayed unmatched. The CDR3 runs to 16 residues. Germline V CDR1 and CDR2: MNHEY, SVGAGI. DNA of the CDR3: TGTGCCAGCAGTTACAGGACAGGGGGCGAAGTTTCACCCCTCCACTTT. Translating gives CASSYRTGGEVSPLHF.